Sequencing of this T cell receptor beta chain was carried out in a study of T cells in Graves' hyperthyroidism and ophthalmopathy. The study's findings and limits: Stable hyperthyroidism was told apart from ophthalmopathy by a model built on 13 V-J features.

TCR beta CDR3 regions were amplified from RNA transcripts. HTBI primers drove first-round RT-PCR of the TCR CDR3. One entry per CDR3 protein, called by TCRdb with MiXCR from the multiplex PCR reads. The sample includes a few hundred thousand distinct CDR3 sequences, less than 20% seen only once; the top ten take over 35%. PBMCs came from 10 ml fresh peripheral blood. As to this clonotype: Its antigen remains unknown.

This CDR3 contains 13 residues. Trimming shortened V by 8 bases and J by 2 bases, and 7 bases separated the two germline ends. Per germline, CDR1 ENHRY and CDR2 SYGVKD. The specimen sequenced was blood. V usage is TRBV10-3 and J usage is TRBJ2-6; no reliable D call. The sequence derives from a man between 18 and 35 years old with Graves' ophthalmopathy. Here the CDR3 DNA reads TGTGCCATCGGGGATGCTGGGGCCAACGTCCTGACTTTC. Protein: CAIGDAGANVLTF.